The source of this T cell receptor (beta chain) is a study of sequential checkpoint blockade in melanoma. At the level of the study: Arm A got nivolumab then ipilimumab; arm B the reverse, 1:1. Each arm's sequence ended with maintenance nivolumab.

This clone was counted only a few times. Clones were sequenced by immunoSEQ multiplex PCR, and TCRdb holds only the in-frame ones, with some missing. The sample holds about 24,000 clones; roughly four fifths are singletons and the top ten take under 14%. CDR3 size: 15 residues. CDR1 is MNHEY and CDR2 is SVGAGI in the germline V gene. With 0 bases clipped from V and 7 bases from J, the junction kept 3 bases outside the gene matches. The treatment here: randomized to nivolumab then ipilimumab (arm A) or the reverse (arm B). None of the patients previously received DNA-damaging chemotherapy. Live CD3+CD8+ CD19− CD56− cells were sorted from PBMCs.

The J gene is TRBJ1-4, the V gene TRBV6-5; TRBD1 aligns across 9 bases. The input for sequencing was CD8+ T cells sorted from blood (inferred from file names), taken from a patient given nivolumab and ipilimumab in sequence. The sequence came from a human donor with melanoma. The CDR3 here is CASSYSGTGTEKLFF. For the CDR3, the DNA is TGTGCCAGCAGTTACTCGGGGACAGGGACTGAAAAACTGTTTTTT.